This TCR beta chain derives from a study of beta chain features in type 1 diabetes. Overall study findings and caveats: Relative to healthy donors, patients appeared to have naive, central memory and Treg TCRB repertoires that were more similar. Type 1 diabetes patients had VDJ junctions that carried fewer insertions and more deletions.

Expressed TCRB transcripts were sequenced because the isolated RNA had all been reverse transcribed beforehand. The protocol was immunoSEQ multiplex PCR, while the TCRdb copy is restricted to in-frame clones and leaves out a portion. The sample yields fewer than 500,000 clones, about 15% seen once. Heparinised blood was drawn once per donor, averaging approximately 0.12 L. A word on this clone: The antigen is unknown.

The germline gives CDR1 LNHDA, CDR2 SQIVND (reference sequence). There are 12 residues in the CDR3. The trim removed 8 bases at V and 11 bases at J, leaving 9 bases unmatched. The chain links TRBV19 to TRBJ2-1; 7 bases are shared with TRBD2. Sequencing used naive CD4+ T cells from blood. The origin of this receptor is a young man in good health. CDR3 nucleotide sequence: TGTGCCAGTGAGGGCGGGGGACTAAAGCAGTTCTTC. It yields the protein CASEGGGLKQFF.